This T cell receptor beta chain was sequenced during a study of blood T cell dynamics during melanoma immunotherapy. The sample's time point: pre-treatment baseline. The CDR3 loop spans 14 amino acids. Germline V lookup: CDR1 SNHLY, CDR2 FYNNEI. The trim removed 6 bases at V and 7 bases at J, leaving 10 bases unmatched. Some clones are missing from TCRdb's copy, which holds only in-frame ones; the method was immunoSEQ multiplex PCR. The sample contains 17,000 or so clones, around 83% of which appear only once. The genes are TRBV2 and TRBJ2-7; 9 nucleotides agree with TRBD2. The specimen was blood, collected from a patient treated with checkpoint blockade. The receptor comes from a human donor with melanoma. CDR3 DNA sequence: TGTGCCAGCAGCCCCGGACTAGCGATGCGTGAGCAGTACTTC. This codes for CASSPGLAMREQYF.